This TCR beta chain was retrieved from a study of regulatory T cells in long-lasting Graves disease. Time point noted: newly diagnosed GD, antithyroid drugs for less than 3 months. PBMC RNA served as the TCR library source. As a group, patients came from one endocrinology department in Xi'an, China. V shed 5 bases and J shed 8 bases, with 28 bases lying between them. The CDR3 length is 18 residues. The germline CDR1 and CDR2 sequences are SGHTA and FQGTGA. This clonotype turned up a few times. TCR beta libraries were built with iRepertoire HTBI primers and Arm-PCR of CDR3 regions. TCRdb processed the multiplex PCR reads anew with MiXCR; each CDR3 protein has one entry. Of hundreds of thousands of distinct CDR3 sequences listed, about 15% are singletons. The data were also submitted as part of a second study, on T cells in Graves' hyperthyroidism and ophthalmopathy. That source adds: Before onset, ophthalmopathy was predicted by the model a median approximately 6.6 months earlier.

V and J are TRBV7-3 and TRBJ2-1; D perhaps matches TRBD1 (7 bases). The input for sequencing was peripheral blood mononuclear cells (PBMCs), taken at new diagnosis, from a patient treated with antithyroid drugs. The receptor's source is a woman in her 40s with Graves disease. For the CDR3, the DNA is TGTGCCAGCAGCGTCAGTGGAGGGGGACAGCTGGACTTGGATGAGCAGTTCTTC. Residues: CASSVSGGGQLDLDEQFF.